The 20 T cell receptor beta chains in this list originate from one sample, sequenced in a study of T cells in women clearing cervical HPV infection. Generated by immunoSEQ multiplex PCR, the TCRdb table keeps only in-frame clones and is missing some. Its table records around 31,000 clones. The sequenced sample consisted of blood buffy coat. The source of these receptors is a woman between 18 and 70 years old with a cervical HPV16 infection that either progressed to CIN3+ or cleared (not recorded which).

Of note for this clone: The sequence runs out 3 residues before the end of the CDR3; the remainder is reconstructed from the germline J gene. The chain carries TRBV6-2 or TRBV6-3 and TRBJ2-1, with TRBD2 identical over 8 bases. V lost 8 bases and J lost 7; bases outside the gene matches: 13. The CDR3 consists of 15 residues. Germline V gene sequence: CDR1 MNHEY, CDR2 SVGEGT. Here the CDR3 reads CASRPRGGRWNEQFF. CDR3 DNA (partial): TGTGCCAGCCGCCCCCGGGGGGGCCGGTGGAATGAG.

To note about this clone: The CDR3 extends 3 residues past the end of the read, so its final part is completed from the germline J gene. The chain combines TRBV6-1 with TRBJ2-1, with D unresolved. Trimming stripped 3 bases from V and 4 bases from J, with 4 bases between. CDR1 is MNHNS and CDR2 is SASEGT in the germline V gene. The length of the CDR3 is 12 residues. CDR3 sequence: CASSDYYNEQFF. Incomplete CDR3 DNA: TGTGCCAGCAGTGACTATTACAATGAG.

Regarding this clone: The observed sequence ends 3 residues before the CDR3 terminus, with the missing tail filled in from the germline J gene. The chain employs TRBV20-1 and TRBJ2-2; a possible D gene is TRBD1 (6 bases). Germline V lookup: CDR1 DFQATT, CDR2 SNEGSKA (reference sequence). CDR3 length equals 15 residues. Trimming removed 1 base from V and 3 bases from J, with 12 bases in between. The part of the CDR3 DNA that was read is TGCAGTGCTAGAGTGGGGGCAATCGACACCGGGGAG. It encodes CSARVGAIDTGE. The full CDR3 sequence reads CSARVGAIDTGELFF.

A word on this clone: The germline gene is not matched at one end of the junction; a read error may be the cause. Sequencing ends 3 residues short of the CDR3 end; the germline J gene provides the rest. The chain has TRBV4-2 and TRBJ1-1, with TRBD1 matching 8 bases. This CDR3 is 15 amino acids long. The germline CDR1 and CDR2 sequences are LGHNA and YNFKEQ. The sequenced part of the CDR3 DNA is TGCGCCAGCAGCCACCCCGGGACAGGGAACACTGAA. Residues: CASSHPGTGNTE. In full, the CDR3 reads CASSHPGTGNTEAFF.

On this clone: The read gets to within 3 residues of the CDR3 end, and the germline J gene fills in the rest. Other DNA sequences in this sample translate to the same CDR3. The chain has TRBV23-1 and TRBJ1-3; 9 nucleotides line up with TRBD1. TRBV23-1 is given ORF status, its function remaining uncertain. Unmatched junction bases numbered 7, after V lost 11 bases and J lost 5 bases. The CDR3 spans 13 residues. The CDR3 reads CAGPGTGRNTIYF. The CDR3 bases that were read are TGCGCCGGACCTGGGACAGGGAGAAACACC.

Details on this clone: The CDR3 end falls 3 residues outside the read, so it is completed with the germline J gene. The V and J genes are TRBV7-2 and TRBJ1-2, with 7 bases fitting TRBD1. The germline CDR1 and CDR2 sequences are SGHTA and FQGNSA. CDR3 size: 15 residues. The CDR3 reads CASSFDRVRTDTYTF. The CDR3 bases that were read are TGTGCCAGCAGCTTTGACAGGGTTCGCACAGATACC.

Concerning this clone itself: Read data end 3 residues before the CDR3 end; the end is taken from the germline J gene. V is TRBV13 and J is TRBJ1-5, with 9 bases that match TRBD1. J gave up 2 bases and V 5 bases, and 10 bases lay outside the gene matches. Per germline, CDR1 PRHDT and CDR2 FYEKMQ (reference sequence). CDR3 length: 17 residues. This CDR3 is CASSIWGQGGGNQPQHF. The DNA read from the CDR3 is TGTGCCAGCAGCATATGGGGACAGGGAGGTGGCAATCAGCCC.

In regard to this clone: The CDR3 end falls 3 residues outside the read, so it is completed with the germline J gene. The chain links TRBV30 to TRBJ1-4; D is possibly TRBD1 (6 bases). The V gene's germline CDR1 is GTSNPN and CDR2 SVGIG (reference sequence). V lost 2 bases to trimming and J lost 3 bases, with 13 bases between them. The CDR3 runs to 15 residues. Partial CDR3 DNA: TGTGCCTGGAGTTCAACAGGGTGGCCTAATGAAAAA. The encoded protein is CAWSSTGWPNEK. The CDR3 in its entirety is CAWSSTGWPNEKLFF.

The CDR3 loop reads CASSRTTGAANYGQYF. Partial CDR3 DNA: TGTGCCAGTAGTAGAACCACAGGGGCGGCAAACTATGGT. The V call is TRBV19, the J call TRBJ2-4; 7 bases fit TRBD1. The read ends 3 residues before the CDR3 terminus; that terminus is restored from the germline J gene. This CDR3 spans 16 amino acids. Germline-derived CDR1 and CDR2 are LNHDA and SQIVND (reference sequence).

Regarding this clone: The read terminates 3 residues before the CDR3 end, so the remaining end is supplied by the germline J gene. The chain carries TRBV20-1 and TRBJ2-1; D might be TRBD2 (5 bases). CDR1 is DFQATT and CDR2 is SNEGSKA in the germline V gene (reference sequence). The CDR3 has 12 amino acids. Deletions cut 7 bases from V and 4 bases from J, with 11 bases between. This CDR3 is CSVLRAYNEQFF. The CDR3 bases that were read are TGCAGTGTACTGCGGGCTTACAATGAG.

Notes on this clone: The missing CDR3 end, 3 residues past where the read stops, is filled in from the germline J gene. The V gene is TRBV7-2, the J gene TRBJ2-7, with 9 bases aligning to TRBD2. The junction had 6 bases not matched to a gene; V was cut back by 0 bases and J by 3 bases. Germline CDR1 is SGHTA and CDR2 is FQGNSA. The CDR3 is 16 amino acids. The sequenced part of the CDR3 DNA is TGTGCCAGCAGCTTAGCGAACAGCGGGGGGATCTACGAG. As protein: CASSLANSGGIYE. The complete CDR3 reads CASSLANSGGIYEQYF.

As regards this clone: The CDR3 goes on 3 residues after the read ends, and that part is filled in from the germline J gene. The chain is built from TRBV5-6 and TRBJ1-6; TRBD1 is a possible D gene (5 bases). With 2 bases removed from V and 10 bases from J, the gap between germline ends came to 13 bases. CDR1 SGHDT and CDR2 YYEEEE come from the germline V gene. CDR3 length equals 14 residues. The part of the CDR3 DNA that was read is TGTGCCAGCAGCTTCGGGGGGGTCCACTCACCC. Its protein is CASSFGGVHSP. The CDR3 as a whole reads CASSFGGVHSPLHF.

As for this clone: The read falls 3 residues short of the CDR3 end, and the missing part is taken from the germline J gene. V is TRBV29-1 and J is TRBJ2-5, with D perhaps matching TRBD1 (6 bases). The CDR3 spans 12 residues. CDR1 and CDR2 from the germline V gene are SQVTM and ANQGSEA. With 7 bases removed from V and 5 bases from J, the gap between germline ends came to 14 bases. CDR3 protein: CSADRQGETQYF. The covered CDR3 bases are TGCAGCGCCGATCGGCAGGGGGAGACC.

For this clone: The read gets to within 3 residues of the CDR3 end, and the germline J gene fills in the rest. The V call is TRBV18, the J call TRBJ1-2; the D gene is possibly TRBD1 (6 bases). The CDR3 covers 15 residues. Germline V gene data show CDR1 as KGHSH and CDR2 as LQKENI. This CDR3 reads CASSPSGGAYNDYTF. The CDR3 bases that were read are TGTGCCAGCTCACCGAGCGGGGGGGCCTACAATGAC.

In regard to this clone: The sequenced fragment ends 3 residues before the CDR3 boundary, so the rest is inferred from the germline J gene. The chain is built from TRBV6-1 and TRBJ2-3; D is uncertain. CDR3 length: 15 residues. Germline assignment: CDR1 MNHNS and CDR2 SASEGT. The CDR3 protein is CASSDRPKPQETQYF. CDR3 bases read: TGTGCCAGCAGTGACAGGCCAAAACCACAAGAGACG.

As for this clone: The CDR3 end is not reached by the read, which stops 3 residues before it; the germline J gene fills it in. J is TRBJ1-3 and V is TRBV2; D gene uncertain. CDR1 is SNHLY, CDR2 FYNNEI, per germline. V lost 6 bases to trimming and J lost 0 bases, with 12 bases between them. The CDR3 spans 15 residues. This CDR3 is CASSHPQDSGNTIYF. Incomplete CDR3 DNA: TGTGCCAGCAGCCACCCTCAGGACTCTGGAAACACC.

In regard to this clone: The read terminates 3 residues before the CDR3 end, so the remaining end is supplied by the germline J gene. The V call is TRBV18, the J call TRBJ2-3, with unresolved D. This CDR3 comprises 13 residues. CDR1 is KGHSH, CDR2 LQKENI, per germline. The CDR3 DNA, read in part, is TGTGCCAGCTCACCGGGCATTGAAGAGACG. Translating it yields CASSPGIEET. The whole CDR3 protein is CASSPGIEETQYF.

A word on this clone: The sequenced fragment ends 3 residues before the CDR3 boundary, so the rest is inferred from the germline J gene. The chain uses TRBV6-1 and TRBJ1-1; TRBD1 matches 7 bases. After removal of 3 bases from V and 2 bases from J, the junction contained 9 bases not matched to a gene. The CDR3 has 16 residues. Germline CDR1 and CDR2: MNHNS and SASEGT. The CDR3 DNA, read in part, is TGTGCCAGCAGTGATGGGGGAGCAGGGGGTAACACTGAA. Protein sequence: CASSDGGAGGNTE. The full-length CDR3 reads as CASSDGGAGGNTEAFF.

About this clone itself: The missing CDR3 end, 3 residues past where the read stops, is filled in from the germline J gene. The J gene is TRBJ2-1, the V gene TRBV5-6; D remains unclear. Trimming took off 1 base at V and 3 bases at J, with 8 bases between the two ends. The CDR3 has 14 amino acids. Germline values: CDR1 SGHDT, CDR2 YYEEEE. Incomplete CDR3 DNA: TGTGCCAGCAGCTTGTTTTCAGGCTACAATGAG. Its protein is CASSLFSGYNE. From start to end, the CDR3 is CASSLFSGYNEQFF.

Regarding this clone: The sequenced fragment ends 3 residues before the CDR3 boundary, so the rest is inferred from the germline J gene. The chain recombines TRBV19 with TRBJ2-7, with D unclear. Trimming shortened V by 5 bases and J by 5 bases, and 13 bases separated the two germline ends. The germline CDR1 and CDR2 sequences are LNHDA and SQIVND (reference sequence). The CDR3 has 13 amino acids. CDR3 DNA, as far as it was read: TGTGCCAGTAGTGTCCTGTCAGGTCACGAG. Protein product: CASSVLSGHE. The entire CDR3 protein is CASSVLSGHEQYF.